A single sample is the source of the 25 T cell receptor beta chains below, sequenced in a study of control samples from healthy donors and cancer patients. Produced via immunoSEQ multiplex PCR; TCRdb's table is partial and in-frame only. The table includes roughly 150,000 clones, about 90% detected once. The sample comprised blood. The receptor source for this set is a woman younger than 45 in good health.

Here the CDR3 DNA reads TGTGCCAGCAGTGAAGACAGGGGGTTTCAGCCCCAGCATTTT. It translates to CASSEDRGFQPQHF. The chain employs TRBV2 and TRBJ1-5, with TRBD1 identical over 8 bases. Germline CDR1 SNHLY, CDR2 FYNNEI. The CDR3 spans 14 residues. V shed 1 base, J shed 6 bases, and the junction held 2 bases outside the gene matches. The variable domain in full, completed from reference TRBV2 and TRBJ1-5, reads EPEVTQTPSHQVTQMGQEVILRCVPISNHLYFYWYRQILGQKVEFLVSFYNNEISEKSEIFDDQFSVERPDGSNFTLKIRSTKLEDSAMYFCASSEDRGFQPQHFGDGTRLSIL.

The CDR3 loop is CASSLAGQVLNTEAFF. Here the CDR3 DNA reads TGTGCCAGCAGCTTGGCGGGACAGGTTTTGAACACTGAAGCTTTCTTT. V is TRBV5-8 and J is TRBJ1-1; 8 bases line up with TRBD1. Germline V lookup: CDR1 SGHTS, CDR2 YDEGEE. V trimming: 0 bases; J trimming: 0 bases; junction bases outside the gene matches: 4. The CDR3 extends over 16 amino acids.

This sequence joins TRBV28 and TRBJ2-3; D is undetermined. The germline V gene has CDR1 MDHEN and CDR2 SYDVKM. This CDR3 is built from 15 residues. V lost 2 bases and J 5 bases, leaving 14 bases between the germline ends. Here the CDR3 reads CASSLTKPFGDTQYF. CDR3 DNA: TGTGCCAGCAGTTTAACAAAACCGTTCGGAGATACGCAGTATTTT.

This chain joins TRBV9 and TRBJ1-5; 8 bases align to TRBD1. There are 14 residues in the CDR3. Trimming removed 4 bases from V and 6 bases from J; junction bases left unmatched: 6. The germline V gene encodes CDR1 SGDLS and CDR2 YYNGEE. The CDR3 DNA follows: TGTGCCAGCAGCTCGGACAGGGTTGGTCAGCCCCAGCATTTT. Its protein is CASSSDRVGQPQHF.

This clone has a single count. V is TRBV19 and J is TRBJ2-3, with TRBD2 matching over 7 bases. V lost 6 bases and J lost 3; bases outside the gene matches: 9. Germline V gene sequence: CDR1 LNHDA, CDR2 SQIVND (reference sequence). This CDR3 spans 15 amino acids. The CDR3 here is CASSPTSSLTDTQYF. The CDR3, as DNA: TGTGCCAGTAGCCCGACTAGCAGTCTTACAGATACGCAGTATTTT.

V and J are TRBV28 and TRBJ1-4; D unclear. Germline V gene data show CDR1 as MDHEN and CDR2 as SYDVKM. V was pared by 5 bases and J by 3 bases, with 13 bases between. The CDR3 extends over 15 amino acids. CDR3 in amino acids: CASSPTLRANEKLFF. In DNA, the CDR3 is TGTGCCAGCAGTCCGACCCTTCGGGCTAATGAAAAACTGTTTTTT.

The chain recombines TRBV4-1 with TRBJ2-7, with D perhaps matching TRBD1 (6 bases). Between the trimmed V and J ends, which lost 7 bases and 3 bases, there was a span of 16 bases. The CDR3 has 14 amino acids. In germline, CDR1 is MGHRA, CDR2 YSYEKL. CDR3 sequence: CASTPGQGHYEQYF. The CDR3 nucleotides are TGCGCCAGCACCCCTGGGCAGGGACACTACGAGCAGTACTTC.

CDR3 loop: CASSLDHTSLEGVGELFF. The CDR3 DNA reads as TGTGCCAGCAGCTTGGACCACACTAGCTTGGAAGGGGTCGGGGAGCTGTTTTTT. The V gene is TRBV5-4, the J gene TRBJ2-2; D possibly corresponds to TRBD2 (6 bases). The germline gives CDR1 SGHNT, CDR2 YYREEE (reference sequence). V was clipped by 0 bases and J by 7 bases, with 22 bases between them. The length of the CDR3 is 18 residues.

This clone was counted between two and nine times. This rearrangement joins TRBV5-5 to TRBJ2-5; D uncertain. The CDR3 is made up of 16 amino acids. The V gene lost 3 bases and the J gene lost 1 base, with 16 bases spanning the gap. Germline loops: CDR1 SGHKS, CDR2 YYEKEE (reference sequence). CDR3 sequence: CASSSHSKSGQETQYF. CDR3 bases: TGTGCCAGCAGCTCACACAGTAAATCGGGCCAAGAGACCCAGTACTTC.

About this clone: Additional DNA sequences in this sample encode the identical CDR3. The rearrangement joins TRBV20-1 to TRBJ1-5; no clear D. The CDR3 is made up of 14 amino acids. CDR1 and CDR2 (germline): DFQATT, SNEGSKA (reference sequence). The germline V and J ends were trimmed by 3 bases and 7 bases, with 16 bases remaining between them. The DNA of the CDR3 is TGCAGTGCTAGTTTGGGTGTAGGTGGGCAGCCCCAGCATTTT. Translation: CSASLGVGGQPQHF.

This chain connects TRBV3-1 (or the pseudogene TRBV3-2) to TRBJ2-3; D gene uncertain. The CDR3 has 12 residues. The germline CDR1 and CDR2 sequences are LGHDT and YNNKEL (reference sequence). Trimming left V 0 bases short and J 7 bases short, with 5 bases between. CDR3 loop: CASSQDQYTQYF. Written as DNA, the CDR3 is TGTGCCAGCAGCCAAGACCAGTATACGCAGTATTTT.

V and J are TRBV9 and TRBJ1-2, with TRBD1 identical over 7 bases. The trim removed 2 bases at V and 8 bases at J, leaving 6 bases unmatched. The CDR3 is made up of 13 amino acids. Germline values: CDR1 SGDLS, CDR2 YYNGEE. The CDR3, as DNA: TGTGCCAGCAGCGTCCAGGGGGATGGGGGCTACACCTTC. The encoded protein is CASSVQGDGGYTF.

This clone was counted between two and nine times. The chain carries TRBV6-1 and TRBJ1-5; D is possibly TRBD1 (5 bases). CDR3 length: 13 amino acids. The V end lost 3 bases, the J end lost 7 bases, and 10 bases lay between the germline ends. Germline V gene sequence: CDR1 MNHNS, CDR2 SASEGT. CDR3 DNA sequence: TGTGCCAGCAGTGACAGGGAGGGCCAGCCCCAGCATTTT. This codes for CASSDREGQPQHF.

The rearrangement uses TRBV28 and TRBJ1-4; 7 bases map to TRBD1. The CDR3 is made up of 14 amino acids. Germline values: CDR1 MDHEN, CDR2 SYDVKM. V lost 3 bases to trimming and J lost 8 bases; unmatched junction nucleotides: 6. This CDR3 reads CASSFEGAEEKLFF. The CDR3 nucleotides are TGTGCCAGCAGTTTTGAGGGGGCCGAGGAAAAACTGTTTTTT. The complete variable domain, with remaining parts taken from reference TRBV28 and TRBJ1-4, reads DVKVTQSSRYLVKRTGEKVFLECVQDMDHENMFWYRQDPGLGLRLIYFSYDVKMKEKGDIPEGYSVSREKKERFSLILESASTNQTSMYLCASSFEGAEEKLFFGSGTQLSVL.

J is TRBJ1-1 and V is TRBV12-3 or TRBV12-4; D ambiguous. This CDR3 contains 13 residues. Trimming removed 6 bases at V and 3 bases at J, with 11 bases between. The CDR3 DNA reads TGTGCCAGCAGCCGATCGGAGGACACTGAAGCTTTCTTT. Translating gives CASSRSEDTEAFF.

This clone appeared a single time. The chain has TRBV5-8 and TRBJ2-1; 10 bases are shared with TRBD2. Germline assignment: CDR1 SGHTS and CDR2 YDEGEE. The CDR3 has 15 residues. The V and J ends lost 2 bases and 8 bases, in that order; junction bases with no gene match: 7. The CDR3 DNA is TGTGCCAGCAGCTTTCGTCTAGCGGGAGTCGATGAGCAGTTCTTC. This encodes CASSFRLAGVDEQFF.

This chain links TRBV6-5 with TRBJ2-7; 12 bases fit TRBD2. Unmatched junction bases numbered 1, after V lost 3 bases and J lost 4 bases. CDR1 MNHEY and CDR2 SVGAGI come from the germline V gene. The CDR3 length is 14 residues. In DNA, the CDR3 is TGTGCCAGCAGTTATGGGACTAGCGGGTACGAGCAGTACTTC. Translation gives CASSYGTSGYEQYF.

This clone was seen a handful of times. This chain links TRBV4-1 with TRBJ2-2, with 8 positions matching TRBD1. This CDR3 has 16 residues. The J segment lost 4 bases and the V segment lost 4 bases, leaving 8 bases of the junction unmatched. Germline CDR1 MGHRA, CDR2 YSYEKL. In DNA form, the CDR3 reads TGCGCCAGCAGCCTCGCGACAGGGGTGTTCACCGGGGAGCTGTTTTTT. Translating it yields CASSLATGVFTGELFF.

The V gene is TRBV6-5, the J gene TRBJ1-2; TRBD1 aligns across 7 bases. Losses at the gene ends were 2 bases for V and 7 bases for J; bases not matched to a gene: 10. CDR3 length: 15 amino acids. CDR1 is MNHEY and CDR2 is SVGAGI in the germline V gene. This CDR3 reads CASSYTTGEFGGYTF. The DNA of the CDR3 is TGTGCCAGCAGTTACACTACAGGGGAGTTTGGTGGCTACACCTTC.

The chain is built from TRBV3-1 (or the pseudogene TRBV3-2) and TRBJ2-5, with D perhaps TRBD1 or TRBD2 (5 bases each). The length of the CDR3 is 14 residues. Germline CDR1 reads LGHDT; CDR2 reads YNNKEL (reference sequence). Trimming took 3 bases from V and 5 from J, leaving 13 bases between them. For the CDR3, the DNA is TGTGCCAGCAGCCACCCCTCGGGGCGGGAGACCCAGTACTTC. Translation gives CASSHPSGRETQYF.

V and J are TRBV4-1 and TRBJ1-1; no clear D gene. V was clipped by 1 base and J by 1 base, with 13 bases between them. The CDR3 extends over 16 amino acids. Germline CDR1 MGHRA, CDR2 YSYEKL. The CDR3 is CASSQVGYLGNTEAFF. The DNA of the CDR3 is TGCGCCAGCAGCCAAGTTGGTTACCTGGGGAACACTGAAGCTTTCTTT.

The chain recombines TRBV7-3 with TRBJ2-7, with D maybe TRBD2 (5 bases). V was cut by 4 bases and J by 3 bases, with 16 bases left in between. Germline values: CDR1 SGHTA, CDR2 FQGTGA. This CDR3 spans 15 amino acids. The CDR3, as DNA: TGTGCCAGCAGCTCCCGAGGAGGACCCGGCTACGAGCAGTACTTC. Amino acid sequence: CASSSRGGPGYEQYF.

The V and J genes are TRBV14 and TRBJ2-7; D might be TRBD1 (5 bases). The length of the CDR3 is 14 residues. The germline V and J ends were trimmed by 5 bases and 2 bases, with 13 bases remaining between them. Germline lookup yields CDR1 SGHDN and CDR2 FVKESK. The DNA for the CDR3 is TGTGCCAGCAGCAAATGCCAGGGCCCCTACGAGCAGTACTTC. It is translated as CASSKCQGPYEQYF.

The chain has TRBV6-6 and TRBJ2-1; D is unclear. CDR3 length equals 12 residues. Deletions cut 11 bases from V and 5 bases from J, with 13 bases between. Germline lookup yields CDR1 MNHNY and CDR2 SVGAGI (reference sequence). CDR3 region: CAAQRTDNEQFF. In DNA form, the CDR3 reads TGTGCCGCACAAAGGACGGACAATGAGCAGTTCTTC.

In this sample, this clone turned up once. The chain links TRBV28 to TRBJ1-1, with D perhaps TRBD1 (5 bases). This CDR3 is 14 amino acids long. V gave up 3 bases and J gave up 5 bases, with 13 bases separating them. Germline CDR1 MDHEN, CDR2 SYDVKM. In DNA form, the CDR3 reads TGTGCCAGCAGTTTTCGGGGGAGCAGGACTGAAGCTTTCTTT. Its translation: CASSFRGSRTEAFF.